Listed below are T cell receptor beta chains from one sample, sequenced in a study of cytomegalovirus exposure and HLA in healthy donors. The method was immunoSEQ multiplex PCR; TCRdb's version includes in-frame clones alone and lacks a portion of them. The sample gives roughly 230,000 clones, nearly 95% of which show up once; about 1.7% is in the top ten. Sequenced input: PBMCs. Receptor source: a girl under 10 years old in good health and CMV-seronegative. Both conserved end residues are part of each CDR3. A D gene is named only where the DNA matches it firmly. Expanded clones get a size class; other rows say once, few or many, or leave the size out.

clone_size j_call d_call v_call cdr3_nt cdr3_aa
few TRBJ2-7 TRBD1 TRBV10-3 TGTGCCATCAGCCCGGGACAGCCCTACGAGCAGTACTTC CAISPGQPYEQYF
. TRBJ1-5 . TRBV15 TGTGCCACCAGCAGTGACCCGAGCGGCAATCAGCCCCAGCATTTT CATSSDPSGNQPQHF
. TRBJ2-7 . TRBV30 TGTGCCTGGAGCCAGGGCGAAACCTACGAGCAGTACTTC CAWSQGETYEQYF
. TRBJ2-2 TRBD2 TRBV5-4 TGTGCCAGCAGCTTGATTTCTAGCGGAGGGGACTCCGGGGAGCTGTTTTTT CASSLISSGGDSGELFF
. TRBJ2-7 TRBD2 TRBV4-1 TGCGCCAGCAGCTACGGGACTAGCTACGAGCAGTACTTC CASSYGTSYEQYF
. TRBJ2-1 TRBD2 TRBV5-1 TGCGCCAGCAGCCGGACTAGCGGGGGCTCCTACAATGAGCAGTTCTTC CASSRTSGGSYNEQFF
. TRBJ2-7 . TRBV5-1 TGCGCCAGCAGCTCGGTGGGTCCTAGCTCCTACGAGCAGTACTTC CASSSVGPSSYEQYF
. TRBJ2-1 . TRBV7-9 TGTGCCAGCAGCCCCGAAGAGTCTCAGCAGTTCTTC CASSPEESQQFF
. TRBJ2-7 TRBD2 TRBV30 TGTGCCTGCCGTCTAGCGGGGCCCTACGAGCAGTACTTC CACRLAGPYEQYF
once TRBJ2-7 . TRBV29-1 TGCAGCGTTGCGGGTTCCGAGCAGTACTTC CSVAGSEQYF
. TRBJ1-3 . TRBV18 TGTGCCAGCTCACCGGGCGACGGTGGAAACACCATATATTTT CASSPGDGGNTIYF
. TRBJ2-1 TRBD2 TRBV27 TGTGCCAGCAGTGCAACCCGGGGGGGCCTCTACAATGAGCAGTTCTTC CASSATRGGLYNEQFF
once TRBJ1-1 . TRBV6-5 TGTGCCAGCAGTTATACAGGGAACACTGAAGCTTTCTTT CASSYTGNTEAFF
. TRBJ1-2 . TRBV7-2 TGTGCCAGCAGCCCTAACCTAGGGGTCTATGGCTACACCTTC CASSPNLGVYGYTF
. TRBJ1-2 TRBD1 TRBV28 TGTGCCAGTAGTGTCTGGGACAGGGCTAACTATGGCTACACCTTC CASSVWDRANYGYTF
once TRBJ2-7 TRBD1 TRBV11-2 TGTGCCAGCAGCCGACAGGGGGCGGGTGAGCAGTACTTC CASSRQGAGEQYF
. TRBJ2-5 TRBD1 TRBV4-1 TGCGCCAGCAGCCATGACAGGGGGCAGGGGGAGACCCAGTACTTC CASSHDRGQGETQYF
. TRBJ1-2 TRBD1 TRBV13 TGTGCCAGCGGCCTCCGGGACAGGGACGGCTACACCTTC CASGLRDRDGYTF
. TRBJ1-1 TRBD1 TRBV7-8 TGTGCCAGCAGCTGGGACAGGGAGACTGCTATGAACACTGAAGCTTTCTTT CASSWDRETAMNTEAFF
few TRBJ2-5 TRBD2 TRBV5-1 TGCGCCAGCAGCGGAGGACTAGCGGGAACGGAGACCCAGTACTTC CASSGGLAGTETQYF
. TRBJ2-7 TRBD2 TRBV2 TGTGCCAGCAGTGACCTCTCCAGCGGGACCGGCTACGAGCAGTACTTC CASSDLSSGTGYEQYF
. TRBJ1-5 TRBD1 TRBV19 TGTGCCAGTAGTATAGATGGACAGGGTAATCAGCCCCAGCATTTT CASSIDGQGNQPQHF
. TRBJ2-7 . TRBV5-4 TGTGCCAGCAGCTTGGTGGGGCGACTTGACGAGCAGTACTTC CASSLVGRLDEQYF
once TRBJ2-7 . TRBV6-6 TGTGCCAGCAGTTACCTGGGGGCGGATACCACCTACGAGCAGTACTTC CASSYLGADTTYEQYF
. TRBJ2-6 . TRBV2 TGTGCCAGCAGTGTAACGGCAGGGGCCGTCTCTGGGGCCAACGTCCTGACTTTC CASSVTAGAVSGANVLTF
. TRBJ2-7 . TRBV7-3 TGTGCCATACCGCCCCGGGACTTCTCCTACGAGCAGTACTTC CAIPPRDFSYEQYF
. TRBJ2-7 TRBD2 TRBV19 TGTGCCAGTAGTCTGACCCTAGCGGGAGGGATTGTCGAGCAGTACTTC CASSLTLAGGIVEQYF
. TRBJ2-5 . TRBV19 TGTGCCAGTAGTATAGATATAGGGGTGGAGACCCAGTACTTC CASSIDIGVETQYF
. TRBJ1-4 TRBD1 TRBV6-5 TGTGCCAGCAGTTACGGGACAGGAGAAAAACTGTTTTTT CASSYGTGEKLFF
. TRBJ2-1 . TRBV7-9 TGTGCCAGCAGCTCGGGACTTTACGAGCAGTTCTTC CASSSGLYEQFF
few TRBJ2-5 TRBD2 TRBV9 TGTGCCAGCAGCGTAGGAGGGACTATTCAAGAGACCCAGTACTTC CASSVGGTIQETQYF
. TRBJ1-2 TRBD1 TRBV5-8 TGTGCCAGCAGCGACCCAGGGGGAGGCTATGGCTACACCTTC CASSDPGGGYGYTF
. TRBJ2-2 . TRBV5-4 TGTGCCAGCAGCCCCCAGGGGAACACCGGGGAGCTGTTTTTT CASSPQGNTGELFF